The rows below give T cell receptor beta chains drawn from one sample of a study of cytomegalovirus exposure and HLA in healthy donors. The data were produced by immunoSEQ multiplex PCR, yet TCRdb's version contains in-frame clones alone and is incomplete. The data contain more than 95,000 clones, 64% of them singletons. The sample comprised PBMCs. These receptor sequences come from a man aged 55 to 69 in good health and CMV-seronegative. CDR3s include the opening cysteine and the closing phenylalanine or tryptophan. D genes are given only for firm matches. Rows may omit the clone size; those that give it use once, few, many or a size class.

>TRBJ2-2|NA|NA|TRBV7-9
TGTGCCAGCAGCTTTCCCCTCGGGGAGCTGTTTTTT
CASSFPLGELFF
>TRBJ2-7|NA|few|TRBV6-5
TGTGCCAGCAGTTACCGGGGTGGGGGCGCCTACGAGCAGTACTTC
CASSYRGGGAYEQYF
>TRBJ2-3|TRBD2|NA|TRBV6-5
TGTGCCAGCAGTGTTAGCGGGACTAGCACAGATACGCAGTATTTT
CASSVSGTSTDTQYF
>TRBJ2-2|TRBD2|NA|TRBV28
TGTGCCAGCAGTTTAACTGGCGGGGGGGCTCACACCGGGGAGCTGTTTTTT
CASSLTGGGAHTGELFF
>TRBJ1-6|NA|NA|TRBV28
TGTGCCAGCAGCAGAAGGGGGAATTCACCCCTCCACTTT
CASSRRGNSPLHF
>TRBJ2-1|TRBD2|few|TRBV6-5
TGTGCCAGCAGTTCAATGCGGGGGAATGAGCAGTTCTTC
CASSSMRGNEQFF
>TRBJ1-5|NA|NA|TRBV25-1
TGTGCCAGCAGTGAATCTTCAGGGCCAACGAATCAGCCCCAGCATTTT
CASSESSGPTNQPQHF
>TRBJ1-2|NA|NA|TRBV27
TGTGCCAGCACCCAGAGGGTTGGAGACTATGGCTACACCTTC
CASTQRVGDYGYTF
>TRBJ1-1|NA|NA|TRBV5-1
TGCGCCAGCAGCTTGGATACGGGGAACACTGAAGCTTTCTTT
CASSLDTGNTEAFF
>TRBJ1-2|TRBD1|few|TRBV2
TGTGCCAGCAGTCCCGACAGGGGAGACTATGGCTACACCTTC
CASSPDRGDYGYTF
>TRBJ2-7|NA|once|TRBV7-2
TGTGCCAGCAGCTTAGAGTGGGACAAGTCCTACGAGCAGTACTTC
CASSLEWDKSYEQYF
>TRBJ1-2|TRBD1|NA|TRBV27
TGTGCCAGCAGTGACCCAGGGGGCGGCTACACCTTC
CASSDPGGGYTF
>TRBJ2-1|TRBD1|NA|TRBV2
TGTGCCAGCTCGAGGGACAGGGTTCCTCTCAGTGAGCAGTTCTTC
CASSRDRVPLSEQFF
>TRBJ2-7|TRBD1|NA|TRBV19
TGTGCCAGAATAAACCCCGGGGACAGGCTCTACGAGCAGTACTTC
CARINPGDRLYEQYF
>TRBJ2-7|NA|NA|TRBV5-1
TGCGCCAGCAGCTTTCGGACAAGCCTTTACGAGCAGTACTTC
CASSFRTSLYEQYF
>TRBJ1-4|NA|few|TRBV2
TGTGCCAGCAGTGCTGACTCACCACTTAATGAAAAACTGTTTTTT
CASSADSPLNEKLFF
>TRBJ1-1|NA|NA|TRBV29-1
TGCAGCGTTGATTTCCAGGGAAGTGAAGCTTTCTTT
CSVDFQGSEAFF
>TRBJ2-1|TRBD2|NA|TRBV29-1
TGCAGCGGGAGGACTAGCGGGACGGGTGAGCAGTTCTTC
CSGRTSGTGEQFF
>TRBJ1-1|NA|few|TRBV19
TGTGCCAGTAGTAGCCCACAGGGTGGAGGTGAAGCTTTCTTT
CASSSPQGGGEAFF
>TRBJ1-3|TRBD1|NA|TRBV7-6
TGTGCCAGCAGCACTGGGACAGGGACGGGAAACACCATATATTTT
CASSTGTGTGNTIYF
>TRBJ1-5|NA|NA|TRBV4-2
TGTGCCAGCAGCCAAGATGCATCCAGAAATCAGCCCCAGCATTTT
CASSQDASRNQPQHF
>TRBJ2-7|TRBD2|few|TRBV14
TGTGCCAGCAGCCAGGGGGAGGGATACGAGCAGTACTTC
CASSQGEGYEQYF
>TRBJ2-5|NA|once|TRBV10-2
TGCGCCAGCAGTGAAGGTTTTGGGGGCTTGCAGGAGACCCAGTACTTC
CASSEGFGGLQETQYF
>TRBJ2-3|TRBD2|NA|TRBV5-1
TGCGCCAGCAGCCCTGGGACTAGCGGGAAAACGCAGTATTTT
CASSPGTSGKTQYF
>TRBJ2-5|TRBD2|NA|TRBV5-1
TGCGCCAGCAGCCCCCAGGTAGCGGGAGATTCTGAGACCCAGTACTTC
CASSPQVAGDSETQYF
>TRBJ2-2|NA|NA|TRBV4-2
TGTGCCAGCAGCCACACAATAAACACCGGGGAGCTGTTTTTT
CASSHTINTGELFF
>TRBJ2-3|TRBD2|NA|TRBV16
TGTGCCAGCAGCCGCGCTCTAGCGGAGTACACAGATACGCAGTATTTT
CASSRALAEYTDTQYF
>TRBJ1-1|TRBD1|NA|TRBV5-4
TGTGCCAGCAGCGGCCGGACAGGTTCCAACACTGAAGCTTTCTTT
CASSGRTGSNTEAFF
>TRBJ2-5|NA|NA|TRBV29-1
TGCAGCGTTGATCGGGGGTTCCAAGAGACCCAGTACTTC
CSVDRGFQETQYF
>TRBJ2-5|NA|NA|TRBV5-1
TGCGCCAGCAGCCCTCCGGGGTTCGGGCAAGAGACCCAGTACTTC
CASSPPGFGQETQYF
>TRBJ2-7|TRBD1|few|TRBV12-5
TGTGCTAGTGGTTTGGGACAGGGAAACTCCTACGAGCAGTACTTC
CASGLGQGNSYEQYF
>TRBJ1-2|NA|NA|TRBV6-1
TGTGCCAGCAGACAGGGTGGAAGCCCTAACTATGGCTACACCTTC
CASRQGGSPNYGYTF
>TRBJ2-1|TRBD1|NA|TRBV4-1
TGCGCCAGCAGCCCCCGACAGGGCGGGAATGAGCAGTTCTTC
CASSPRQGGNEQFF
>TRBJ2-1|TRBD1|NA|TRBV19
TGTGCCAGTAGTTGGGGACAGGGGAATGAGCAGTTCTTC
CASSWGQGNEQFF
>TRBJ2-1|NA|NA|TRBV13
TGTGCCAGCAGCTCCGGTCGGGATCGCTCCTACAATGAGCAGTTCTTC
CASSSGRDRSYNEQFF
>TRBJ1-5|NA|NA|TRBV12-5
TGTGCTAGTGGCTATTCCGGGGGGGGTCAGCCCCAGCATTTT
CASGYSGGGQPQHF
>TRBJ1-2|TRBD1|NA|TRBV2
TGTGCCACTTCTACAGGGGCGGGAGGCTACACCTTC
CATSTGAGGYTF
>TRBJ2-7|TRBD2|NA|TRBV6-5
TGTGCCAGCAGTGAAAGCGGGAGCAAATCCGAGCAGTACTTC
CASSESGSKSEQYF
>TRBJ1-2|TRBD1|NA|TRBV19
TGTGCCAGTAGTATTCGACAGGGAAGCTACACCTTC
CASSIRQGSYTF
>TRBJ1-2|NA|NA|TRBV9
TGTGCCAGCAGCGTAGATGAGAACTATGGCTACACCTTC
CASSVDENYGYTF
>TRBJ1-5|NA|NA|TRBV19
TGTGCCAGTTGCAAGAAGGAGGTTAGCAATCAGCCCCAGCATTTT
CASCKKEVSNQPQHF
>TRBJ2-7|NA|NA|TRBV5-4
TGTGCCAGCAGCTTGACACGGGAATACGAGCAGTACTTC
CASSLTREYEQYF
>TRBJ1-1|NA|NA|TRBV7-2
TGTGCCAGCAGCTTACAAGGGGCTATTGTTTCGGGGGGTGGGGCTTTCTTT
CASSLQGAIVSGGGAFF